Each of the 5 T cell receptor beta chains below was sequenced from the same sample in a study of T cell repertoires in cytomegalovirus infection. These receptors lack a known antigen. TCRdb passed the reads through MiXCR, listing each CDR3 protein once. The top ten clones hold 41% of a sample with 95,000 to 120,000 distinct CDR3 sequences, roughly 31% of them seen once. The material sequenced was CD8+ T cells from cultured PBMCs, taken from culture after CMV antigen stimulation. These receptor sequences come from a human donor in good health (CMV status not recorded). Some clones in this sample may be carry-over from other donors' samples.

This clonotype was observed a few times. The chain is built from TRBV6-6 and TRBJ2-5; TRBD1 matches at 10 bases. CDR1 is MNHNY, CDR2 SVGAGI, per germline (reference sequence). The CDR3 is 18 residues long. V lost 2 bases to trimming and J lost 2 bases; unmatched junction nucleotides: 11. This CDR3 is CASSYGLQTGGRQETQYF. The CDR3 DNA reads TGTGCCAGCAGTTACGGGCTACAGACAGGGGGCCGACAAGAGACCCAGTACTTC.

This clonotype was observed at least ten times. The chain combines TRBV7-6 with TRBJ2-3, with D perhaps given as TRBD1 or TRBD2 (5 bases each). Trimming stripped 2 bases from V and 0 bases from J, with 9 bases between. Germline loops: CDR1 SGHVS, CDR2 FNYEAQ. The CDR3 extends over 15 amino acids. CDR3 in DNA: TGTGCCAGCAGCTTACCGGGACGAAGCACAGATACGCAGTATTTT. It codes for CASSLPGRSTDTQYF.

This clonotype showed up just a few times. This chain's CDR3 is CASSELRLESYEQYF. As DNA, the CDR3 is TGTGCCAGCAGTGAATTGAGACTAGAGTCCTACGAGCAGTACTTC. V usage is TRBV6-1 and J usage is TRBJ2-7; weak D call: TRBD2 (6 bases). V was pared by 2 bases and J by 1 base, with 12 bases between. CDR3 length equals 15 residues. The germline V gene has CDR1 MNHNS and CDR2 SASEGT.

The rearrangement links TRBV28 to TRBJ2-7, with D tentatively TRBD1 (5 bases). The germline V and J ends were trimmed by 3 bases and 2 bases, with 11 bases remaining between them. This CDR3 has 14 residues. CDR1 is MDHEN and CDR2 is SYDVKM in the germline V gene. CDR3 bases: TGTGCCAGCAGTTTTCATGGGGCCGCCTACGAGCAGTACTTC. Protein: CASSFHGAAYEQYF.

The chain joins TRBV12-3 or TRBV12-4 to TRBJ1-2; no firm D call. The V and J ends lost 5 bases and 4 bases respectively, with 14 bases between them. This CDR3 has 14 amino acids. CDR3 in DNA: TGTGCCAGCAGTCCAGGACGGATGCGCTATGGCTACACCTTC. Its protein is CASSPGRMRYGYTF.